This T cell receptor beta chain was identified during a study of cytomegalovirus exposure and HLA in healthy donors (TCRdb year 2017). Turning to the overall study: According to an earlier analysis of several hundred of the donors, about 179 million T cells yielded 120 million or so unique TCR beta sequences and around 300 Gb of sequence data. Around 320 gigabases of sequencing data and tens of millions of unique TCR sequences were included in an early release covering several hundred HLA-typed donors. Of the 350 to 450 genotyped donors, about 80% fell in the genetic ancestry cluster associated with self-reported Caucasian donors. The study aimed to test whether cataloging public T cell receptors could reveal signatures of past pathogen exposure. Using immunosequencing, the study profiled T cell repertoires from about 620 subjects and related those repertoires to cytomegalovirus serostatus. In addition to the first cohort of approximately 650 subjects, a separate validation cohort of 130 or so different subjects was used. High-throughput TCR immunosequencing, statistical association of individual TCRs with disease status, and machine learning were combined to predict cytomegalovirus infection status. To study patterns of TCR occurrence, a later analysis re-analyzed previously published TCR beta repertoires from around 670 donors and added high-resolution HLA genotyping. The later analysis used no new phenotypic data to find candidate immune exposures, relying instead on TCR beta sequences and their occurrence across donors. An earlier analysis of some 500 of the donors applied high-throughput TCR beta sequencing to assess whether each TCR beta V gene segment acted as functional or pseudogenic. Donor age, sex, ethnicity and CMV serostatus were compiled together with the repertoire data. A later genetic analysis took genome-wide SNP genotypes for 398 of the 666 donors and used that subset as a discovery cohort. All discovery cohort repertoires had been generated using a single sequencing platform. HLA typing included class I and class II loci at four-digit resolution. The number of donors typed differed by locus, with 629-630 for A, B, C, DRB1 and DQB1, over 500 for DQA1, 600 to 610 for DPA1, and approximately 470 for DPB1. Four or five DR-DQ haplotypes were handled as single units for association and clustering because linkage in the cohort was strong. Across about 370 genotyped donors of the cohort, an average of roughly 250,000 unique TCR beta nucleotide sequences per donor were sequenced, and roughly 17% of those sequences were non-productive. The research as a whole found: In an earlier analysis of more than 450 of the donors, most TCR beta V segments were observed in productive rearrangements about 87% or about 30% of the time, broadly matching IMGT annotations. The study gave a list of more than 150 TCR beta chains associated with cytomegalovirus. Most TCR sequences were observed very rarely across donors, whereas some public TCRs were present in many individuals. Several of the top co-occurrence clusters appeared to be linked to parvovirus B19, influenza, CMV and Epstein-Barr virus, according to a later analysis. Correlated functional status among segregating V segments might reflect linkage disequilibrium, but an unknown experimental factor could not be ruled out. Immune exposure information for the cohort was limited to CMV serostatus. In vitro tests confirmed that three of the cytomegalovirus-associated TCR beta chains recognize cytomegalovirus antigens. The classifier was reported to diagnose cytomegalovirus status with high specificity and sensitivity in both the original cohort and the validation cohort. Because HLA typing was unavailable for some donors at each locus, only the typed subset was used in association tests. In a later analysis, 15,000 to 20,000 TCR beta sequences were associated with specific HLA alleles at a false discovery rate of 0.05. An association between a missense DCLRE1C variant and V-gene and J-gene trimming of TCR beta chains was found in a later genetic analysis and replicated in an independent cohort. According to a later genetic analysis, donors in an Asian-associated ancestry cluster had fewer N-insertions in productive TCRs than the approximately 700-donor mean. It was suggested by the authors that the approach could potentially be generalized to other disease states and immunological phenotypes. In a later analysis, TCR association rates were found to vary across HLA loci, with the most associated TCRs seen for DRB1 alleles and the fewest for HLA-C alleles. The presence/absence analyses assumed that sequencing depth was roughly uniform across donors, and that assumption may not be true. A further reported finding was that TCR beta sequences accurately predicted the HLA-A and HLA-B alleles for most subjects in the first cohort. A later analysis found that HLA-associated TCR beta chains were more clonally expanded and had lower generation probabilities than equally common non-associated chains. When HLA alleles, especially DR and DQ, strongly co-occurred, TCR associations were difficult to assign to individual alleles. Because the 87-base-pair reads could not distinguish some IMGT-functional V segments, including TRBV6-2 and TRBV6-3, those segments were excluded. A cluster of highly shared sequence variants was judged likely to be a technical artifact of the sequencing pipeline. Most CMV-associated TCR beta chains appeared to be HLA-restricted in a later analysis, and the HLA associations seemed to be driven largely by CMV exposure. The earlier analysis of some 540 of the donors excluded about 16 rarely observed V segments, including chromosome 9 orphons, because counts were too low. Only TCR beta chains were sequenced in this cohort, and the absence of alpha or paired-chain data limited detectable features.

The library was produced with the immunoSEQ multiplex PCR assay. The multiplex PCR relied on a mix of 60 forward primers for TCR Vbeta segments and 13 reverse primers for TCR Jbeta segments. The CDR3 region of rearranged TCR beta genes was amplified from genomic DNA by a multiplex PCR assay. The amplified TCR beta libraries were sequenced on the Illumina HiSeq System as 87-base-pair reads. The original pipeline was this. Across the 500 to 850 repertoires, a later analysis counted 60 million to 90 million unique TCR beta chains, roughly 11 million of which were shared by at least two donors. To remove PCR and sequencing errors, raw reads were error-corrected and collapsed into unique sequences using a nearest-neighbor algorithm that merged closely related sequences. Alignment of CDR3 sequences to IMGT reference sequences was used to assign V, D and J gene segments. For a sequence to be retained, a match of at least six nucleotides to both a V gene segment and a J gene segment was required. A rearrangement counted as productive if the CDR3 had no stop codons and remained in frame with V and J, and every other rearrangement counted as non-productive. Following IMGT convention, CDR3 was defined as the stretch from the second conserved V-encoded cysteine up to the conserved J-encoded phenylalanine. The earlier analysis of 550 to 650 of the donors excluded any sequence lacking an unambiguous match to a single V gene segment. In an earlier analysis of 500 to 750 of the donors, V segments were called functional above 56.7% productive rearrangements and were called segregating when the between-donor standard deviation exceeded 5%. A statistical classification framework was built for diagnosing cytomegalovirus status from the catalog of TCR beta chain sequences. V and J gene assignment, in a later analysis, came from comparing TCR nucleotide sequences with IMGT/GENE-DB human TR gene sequences. In a later analysis, CDR3 sequences and most-parsimonious VDJ recombination scenarios were assigned using the TCRdist pipeline. In a later analysis, every TCR beta chain was defined by the combination of its CDR3 amino acid sequence and its V-gene family, and reads without a unique V-gene family were dropped. To address suspected cross-contamination and a sequencing artifact, a later analysis removed around 590 highly shared, low-generation-probability nucleotide sequences. A later analysis calculated a clonal expansion index for each public chain from normalized within-repertoire ranks of inferred template counts. In a later analysis, generation probabilities were computed using a VDJ recombination model fitted to out-of-frame rearrangements, and the results were checked against IGoR. In a later analysis, TCR-TCR, TCR-HLA and TCR-CMV co-occurrence was scored with hypergeometric tests, and a repertoire-size bias correction was applied to TCR pairs. In a later analysis, false discovery rates were estimated by permuting HLA or CMV assignments 20 times. A later analysis grouped co-occurring TCRs with DBSCAN, adding TCRdist sequence similarity when clustering within HLA-allele-positive subsets. Co-occurrence clustering excluded repertoires with fewer than 30,000 or more than 120,000 public chains, plus five with anomalous nucleotide sharing. TCRdb holds this immuneACCESS table with in-frame rearrangements only. Some clones are missing; in checked studies, unresolved V genes explain under half, and the rest has no known cause. Clone size and V and J calls were adopted from that table, with D and trimming inferred from the DNA. In this sample the table shows roughly 130,000 clones, over 75% of which occur a single time. The ten biggest clones cover about 5.3% of the sample.

CDR1 and CDR2 are drawn from the germline V gene: SGDLS, YYNGEE. The CDR3 runs 15 residues from the cysteine to the phenylalanine. Just CDR3 DNA is preserved here, 45 bases in frame from base 1. V gives up 0 bases and J gives up 3 bases, and the segment between their germline ends measures 11 bases. Remarks on this clone: Its antigen target is currently unknown. Base qualities are not provided; no much larger clone lies one nucleotide away.

The cohort was made up of around 720 healthy bone marrow donors. At the time of sampling, every cohort member was nominally healthy, though immune exposures that went unrecorded were likely present. The donor was CMV seronegative and was included in the group of 352 seronegative cohort members. A peripheral blood sample was provided by each donor, and peripheral blood mononuclear cells were used for TCR beta sequencing. Genomic DNA was extracted from the blood cell samples with the Qiagen DNeasy Blood Extraction Kit. The chain uses TRBV9 and TRBJ2-3; TRBD2 is a weak D gene call, 6 bases matching. Sequenced material: PBMCs. The clonotype was recovered from a man aged 25 to 40 in good health and CMV-seronegative. CDR3 sequence: CASSVDPGTTDTQYF. The base sequence is TGTGCCAGCAGCGTAGATCCAGGGACTACAGATACGCAGTATTTT.